One TCR beta chain is described in this entry. Produced via immunoSEQ multiplex PCR; TCRdb's table is partial and in-frame only. Here the sample spans tens of thousands of clones, nearly 85% being singletons. The source of the sample is a study of OX40 agonist ivuxolimab in advanced cancers. Trimming shortened V by 2 bases and J by 0 bases, and 9 bases separated the two germline ends. The germline V gene encodes CDR1 MNHNS and CDR2 SASEGT. The CDR3 loop spans 15 amino acids. The chain is built from TRBV6-1 and TRBJ2-3; D ambiguous. The sequences come from CD4+ or CD8+ T cells sorted from blood, collected in a trial of the OX40 agonist ivuxolimab. This TCR was recovered from an adult with an advanced solid tumor such as melanoma, head and neck, liver or kidney cancer. The CDR3 DNA reads as TGTGCCAGCAGTGAACAGGCTAGGAGCACAGATACGCAGTATTTT. Its translation is CASSEQARSTDTQYF.